A selection of T cell receptor beta chains follows, all from one sample in a study of T-cell memory formation after mild COVID-19. MiXCR, applied by TCRdb to the 5' RACE reads, yields one record per CDR3 protein. Found here are about 110,000 distinct CDR3 sequences, over 15% of them singletons; the top ten hold roughly 27%. The sequenced material came from PBMCs or a T cell subset sorted from them (not recorded which). These receptors were obtained from an adult woman who had mild COVID-19 (a few samples of this study predate the infection). Cell type and time point are not known. The conserved cysteine and the conserved F or W are not part of the CDR3 here.

V	J	CDR3
TRBV7-6	TRBJ2-5	ASSSPGLKQETQY
TRBV7-3	TRBJ2-7	ASSLGAGSSYEQY
TRBV12-3/TRBV12-4	TRBJ1-3	ASTKGGLDTIY
TRBV4-3	TRBJ2-4	ASSQDTGYSIQY
TRBV7-9	TRBJ2-5	ASSSPGLAGAETQY
TRBV4-3	TRBJ2-3	ASSQDWVGSTDTQY
TRBV7-9	TRBJ2-5	ASSWNGIEETQY
TRBV10-3	TRBJ1-2	AINGNPSLNYGYT
TRBV5-1	TRBJ2-3	ASRFRTSGRTDTQY
TRBV24-1	TRBJ2-7	ATSDPGFRRDEQY
TRBV4-3	TRBJ2-6	ASSQPWGGANVLT
TRBV6-5	TRBJ2-3	ASSTAGGPTDTQY
TRBV29-1	TRBJ2-1	SVEKPSLEQF
TRBV6-5	TRBJ2-7	ASSYKRPYEQY
TRBV7-8	TRBJ2-7	ASSLAEGAGGVPEVSYEQY
TRBV5-1	TRBJ2-2	ASRLGNTGELF
TRBV12-3/TRBV12-4	TRBJ2-3	ASSEFWSVADTQY
TRBV7-9	TRBJ1-2	ASSLGLVNGYT
TRBV24-1	TRBJ1-5	ATRDRDNQPQH
TRBV5-6	TRBJ2-1	ASSFGTSVIYEQF
TRBV4-1	TRBJ2-1	ASSQVAWGGDEQF
TRBV4-3	TRBJ2-1	ASSQESAEYNEQF
TRBV4-3	TRBJ1-3	ASSQGTGLGDTIY
TRBV12-3/TRBV12-4	TRBJ2-5	ASSPPGTLQETQY
TRBV4-1	TRBJ2-7	ASSQVEGFPYEQY
TRBV12-3/TRBV12-4	TRBJ2-7	ASSLGRLRQRERLYEQY
TRBV7-2	TRBJ2-1	ASSHFGSGPYNEQF
TRBV5-5	TRBJ2-3	ASSALLAGGGDTQY
TRBV7-2	TRBJ2-1	ASSSTGGLPIEQF
TRBV3-1	TRBJ2-2	ASSPRTGDTGELF
TRBV11-2	TRBJ1-1	ASSLDRTGENTEAF
TRBV18	TRBJ2-1	ASSPLALPSSYNEQF
TRBV4-2	TRBJ2-7	ASSQDFWREGPSRPSTSYEQY
TRBV12-3/TRBV12-4	TRBJ1-2	ASSDRTDPYGYT
TRBV9	TRBJ2-3	ASSAQRMEGVTDTQY
TRBV9	TRBJ1-5	ASSVGHQGNQPQH
TRBV4-2	TRBJ2-7	ASSQVQPWGEQY
TRBV18	TRBJ1-2	ASSRPKGRDYGYT
TRBV30	TRBJ1-1	AWSVDRTEAF
TRBV2	TRBJ1-1	ASSEALSRDAF
TRBV7-8	TRBJ2-2	ASSLVGVENTGELF
TRBV7-9	TRBJ2-1	ASSSGLAGVRYNEQF
TRBV11-2	TRBJ2-7	ASSGLAGTYEQY
TRBV7-9	TRBJ1-2	ASSVGQLGYGYT
TRBV19	TRBJ1-5	ASSSGTLNQPQH
TRBV29-1	TRBJ2-1	SVVAATAYNEQF
TRBV7-6	TRBJ2-3	ASSLAGLTDTQY
TRBV4-2	TRBJ2-7	ASSQVAAATYEQY
TRBV5-4	TRBJ1-1	ASSLEDPRNTEAF
TRBV29-1	TRBJ2-5	SVGVAVIETQY
TRBV29-1	TRBJ2-7	SVDGGDRGYEQY
TRBV4-3	TRBJ1-1	ASSHHRAVGAEAF
TRBV6-2/TRBV6-3	TRBJ2-7	ASSSGSPYEQY